These 17 T cell receptor beta chains were sequenced from one sample in a study of early T cells in non-severe SARS-CoV-2 infection. TCRdb analysed the 5' RACE reads with MiXCR anew, one entry per CDR3 protein. Among about 110,000 distinct CDR3 sequences, 12% were seen once, and the ten largest hold less than 3.5%. Sequenced material: whole blood. The source is an adult who was a healthcare worker with PCR-confirmed SARS-CoV-2 infection or an uninfected control (not recorded which).

The J gene is TRBJ1-2, the V gene TRBV19, with a tentative D call TRBD1 (5 bases). The V end lost 3 bases, the J end lost 4 bases, and 21 bases lay between the germline ends. CDR1 LNHDA and CDR2 SQIVND come from the germline V gene (reference sequence). This CDR3 is 17 amino acids long. As DNA, the CDR3 is TGTGCCAGTAGTATCAGGAAGGAGATAGCAGGGATCTATGGCTACACCTTC. Translation: CASSIRKEIAGIYGYTF.

This clonotype was detected a few times. V usage is TRBV28 and J usage is TRBJ1-5; the match to TRBD1 covers 7 bases. The CDR3 consists of 15 residues. V was clipped by 8 bases and J by 4 bases; unmatched bases: 11. CDR1 and CDR2 (germline): MDHEN, SYDVKM. CDR3 nucleotides: TGTGCCAGCTTTGGACAGGAGACCGCAAATCAGCCCCAGCATTTT. Translated: CASFGQETANQPQHF.

This clonotype was counted only a few times. The V and J genes are TRBV28 and TRBJ2-7, with D perhaps given as TRBD1 or TRBD2 (5 bases each). The germline CDR1 and CDR2 sequences are MDHEN and SYDVKM. Trimming stripped 8 bases from V and 4 bases from J, with 9 bases between. This CDR3 is built from 11 residues. CDR3 residues: CASQGVYEQYF. The CDR3 DNA reads as TGTGCCAGCCAGGGAGTGTACGAGCAGTACTTC.

In its sample, this clonotype was seen a few times. The CDR3 nucleotides read TGCAGTGCTAGTAACGGGGACTATTCCTACGAGCAGTACTTC. Its translation is CSASNGDYSYEQYF. The chain is built from TRBV20-1 and TRBJ2-7, with 7 bases lining up with TRBD2. CDR1 is DFQATT and CDR2 is SNEGSKA in the germline V gene (reference sequence). The CDR3 spans 14 residues. V was pared by 3 bases and J by 1 base, with 6 bases of the junction left unmatched.

There are a few counts of this clonotype. The chain uses TRBV28 and TRBJ1-1; D ambiguous. The ends were cut back, 3 bases at V and 5 bases at J, with 4 bases in the middle. The CDR3 covers 11 residues. The germline CDR1 and CDR2 sequences are MDHEN and SYDVKM. The CDR3 protein is CASSFVTEAFF. The CDR3 DNA sequence: TGTGCCAGCAGTTTTGTTACTGAAGCTTTCTTT.

This clonotype was seen at least ten times. The chain carries TRBV20-1 and TRBJ2-3; possible D gene TRBD1, 6 bases. V lost 6 bases, J lost 9 bases, and 22 bases lay in between. CDR1 is DFQATT and CDR2 is SNEGSKA in the germline V gene (reference sequence). The CDR3 has 14 amino acids. The CDR3 DNA follows: TGCAGTGCCATAGACGAGGACAGCACATGGACGCAGTATTTT. This codes for CSAIDEDSTWTQYF.

This clonotype was observed a few times. The V call is TRBV7-8, the J call TRBJ1-1; maybe TRBD1 (5 bases). The CDR3 covers 14 residues. V shed 2 bases and J shed 11 bases, with 18 bases lying between them. The germline V gene encodes CDR1 SGHVS and CDR2 FQNEAQ. The CDR3 coding sequence is TGTGCCAGCAGCTTACTTGAGGGACGGGGTCAGGCTTTCTTT. It is translated as CASSLLEGRGQAFF.

The genes are TRBV6-4 and TRBJ2-4; a possible D gene is TRBD1 (5 bases). This CDR3 is 16 amino acids long. Trimming shortened V by 6 bases and J by 0 bases, and 15 bases separated the two germline ends. CDR1 and CDR2 (germline): MRHNA, SNTAGT. The CDR3 reads CASSGLGALAKNIQYF. The CDR3 nucleotides read TGTGCCAGCAGCGGTCTTGGGGCCCTAGCCAAAAACATTCAGTACTTC.

This clonotype came up many times. The J gene is TRBJ1-5, the V gene TRBV30; D is unclear. With 2 bases removed from V and 0 bases from J, the gap between germline ends came to 8 bases. The germline V gene encodes CDR1 GTSNPN and CDR2 SVGIG (reference sequence). The CDR3 sequence is 14 residues long. This chain's CDR3 is CAWSSRNSNQPQHF. The CDR3 DNA reads TGTGCCTGGAGTTCCCGAAATAGCAATCAGCCCCAGCATTTT. The full variable domain, with the rest looked up from reference TRBV30 and TRBJ1-5, is SQTIHQWPATLVQPVGSPLSLECTVEGTSNPNLYWYRQAAGRGLQLLFYSVGIGQISSEVPQNLSASRPQDRQFILSSKKLLLSDSGFYLCAWSSRNSNQPQHFGDGTRLSIL.

This chain joins TRBV7-6 and TRBJ2-1, with 9 nucleotides matching TRBD2. Germline V gene lookup returns CDR1 SGHVS and CDR2 FNYEAQ. The junction had 7 bases not matched to a gene; V was cut back by 5 bases and J by 5 bases. The CDR3 is 15 amino acids. CDR3 sequence (DNA): TGTGCCAGCAGCCCCGTCCCTAGCGGGAACAATGAGCAGTTCTTC. Protein product: CASSPVPSGNNEQFF.

The sample holds a few counts of this clonotype. V and J are TRBV7-2 and TRBJ2-3, with a possible D match to TRBD1 (6 bases). Trimming cost V 3 bases and J 0 bases, with 7 bases left between them. Looked up from germline, CDR1 is SGHTA and CDR2 is FQGNSA. The CDR3 runs to 14 residues. CDR3 bases: TGTGCCAGCAGCTTTGACAGGAGCACAGATACGCAGTATTTT. Protein: CASSFDRSTDTQYF.

The chain has TRBV5-6 and TRBJ2-3, with D perhaps TRBD2 (5 bases). The ends were cut back, 0 bases at V and 2 bases at J, with 13 bases in the middle. CDR3 length: 16 residues. Looked up from germline, CDR1 is SGHDT and CDR2 is YYEEEE. The CDR3 region has the DNA TGTGCCAGCAGCTTGGGAATATTCGGGATCACAGATACGCAGTATTTT. It encodes CASSLGIFGITDTQYF.

This clonotype was counted a few times. This chain connects TRBV14 to TRBJ1-6; D not resolved. This CDR3 is 13 amino acids long. Trimming cost V 7 bases and J 8 bases, with 12 bases left between them. CDR1 is SGHDN, CDR2 FVKESK, per germline. CDR3 bases: TGTGCCAGCACGATCCAACGGGATTCACCCCTCCACTTT. This sequence encodes CASTIQRDSPLHF.

The chain recombines TRBV29-1 with TRBJ2-1, with 13 bases that match TRBD2. The V gene end was trimmed by 1 base and the J gene end by 4 bases; junction bases not matched to a gene: 1. The germline V gene encodes CDR1 SQVTM and CDR2 ANQGSEA. The CDR3 contains 15 residues. Written as DNA, the CDR3 is TGCAGCGTTGAAGGGGGACTAGCGGGATACAATGAGCAGTTCTTC. Encoded protein: CSVEGGLAGYNEQFF.

The sample holds many counts of this clonotype. The rearrangement links TRBV28 to TRBJ2-7; 10 nucleotides agree with TRBD2. The CDR3 loop spans 15 amino acids. V lost 7 bases to trimming and J lost 1 base; unmatched junction nucleotides: 7. Per the germline V gene, CDR1 is MDHEN and CDR2 is SYDVKM. This CDR3 is CASKQREGPSYEQYF. The CDR3 DNA follows: TGTGCCAGCAAACAGCGGGAGGGCCCTTCCTACGAGCAGTACTTC.

The V call is TRBV11-2, the J call TRBJ2-1; D gene ambiguous. This CDR3 contains 16 residues. The germline V gene encodes CDR1 SGHAT and CDR2 FQNNGV. Trimming shortened V by 2 bases and J by 7 bases, and 18 bases separated the two germline ends. CDR3 residues: CASSLYYLGPLNEQFF. CDR3 DNA: TGTGCCAGCAGCTTATATTATCTGGGCCCCTTAAATGAGCAGTTCTTC.

A few counts support this clonotype. J is TRBJ1-4 and V is TRBV5-1; maybe TRBD1 (6 bases). The CDR3 sequence is 15 residues long. CDR1 is SGHRS and CDR2 is YFSETQ in the germline V gene. The V end lost 2 bases, the J end lost 6 bases, and 14 bases lay between the germline ends. The CDR3 DNA sequence: TGCGCCAGCAGCTTTGCAGGGGCGCTGGATGAAAAACTGTTTTTT. Translation gives CASSFAGALDEKLFF. Looking up the rest from reference TRBV5-1 and TRBJ1-4 gives the full variable domain: KAGVTQTPRYLIKTRGQQVTLSCSPISGHRSVSWYQQTPGQGLQFLFEYFSETQRNKGNFPGRFSGRQFSNSRSEMNVSTLELGDSALYLCASSFAGALDEKLFFGSGTQLSVL.